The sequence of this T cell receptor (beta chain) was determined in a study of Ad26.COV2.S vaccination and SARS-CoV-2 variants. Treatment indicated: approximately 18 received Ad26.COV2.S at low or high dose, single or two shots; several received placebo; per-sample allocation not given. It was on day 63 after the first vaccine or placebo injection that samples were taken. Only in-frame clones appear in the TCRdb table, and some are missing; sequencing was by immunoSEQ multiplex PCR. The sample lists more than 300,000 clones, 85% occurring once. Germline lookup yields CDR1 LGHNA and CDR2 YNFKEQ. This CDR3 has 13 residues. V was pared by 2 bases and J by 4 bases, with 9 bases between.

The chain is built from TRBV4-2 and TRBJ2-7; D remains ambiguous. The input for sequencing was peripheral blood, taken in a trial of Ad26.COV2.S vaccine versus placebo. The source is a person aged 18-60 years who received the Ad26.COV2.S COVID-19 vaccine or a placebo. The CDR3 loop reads CASSQRGAYEQYF. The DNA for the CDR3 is TGTGCCAGCAGCCAACGAGGCGCTTACGAGCAGTACTTC.